The present T cell receptor (beta chain) was sequenced within a study of shared clonotypes between healthy human individuals. Only in-frame clones appear in the TCRdb table, and some are missing; sequencing was by immunoSEQ multiplex PCR. The sample includes over a million clones, roughly 80% of them seen just once. The receptor was derived from a man between 18 and 29 years old in good health. The sample was memory CD4+ T cells sorted from blood. Subset described: CD45RA-negative fraction.

The CDR3 spells CASSKKEGLHYEQYF. CDR3 nucleotides: TGTGCCAGCAGCAAAAAGGAGGGTCTTCACTACGAGCAGTACTTC. V gene TRBV21-1 combines with J gene TRBJ2-7; the table assigns TRBD2, which was not confirmed against the DNA. TRBV21-1 counts as a pseudogene. CDR3 length equals 15 residues.